The 16 T cell receptor beta chains below were found in one sample sequenced in a study of cytomegalovirus exposure and HLA in healthy donors. The PCR made use of 60 Vbeta and 13 Jbeta primers. Profiling relied on immunoSEQ multiplex PCR, and the TCRdb table lists in-frame clones only, not all of them. The sample shows roughly 160,000 clones, 80% to 85% of them seen only once. The sample consisted of PBMCs. The receptors were gathered from a boy younger than 10 in good health and CMV-seronegative.

A single count supports this clone. The chain links TRBV2 to TRBJ2-5; TRBD2 agrees at 12 bases. The J call may be wrong; the DNA end is better matched by TRBJ2-7. This CDR3 is 14 amino acids long. Germline CDR1 is SNHLY and CDR2 is FYNNEI. The CDR3 protein is CASSVGLAGTEQYF. DNA of the CDR3: TGTGCCAGCAGTGTCGGACTAGCGGGGACCGAGCAGTACTTC.

The J gene is TRBJ2-1, the V gene TRBV2; 15 bases fit TRBD2. CDR1 is SNHLY and CDR2 is FYNNEI in the germline V gene. With V trimmed by 5 bases and J by 7 bases, 9 bases remained unmatched. The CDR3 is 17 amino acids. The CDR3 region has the DNA TGTGCCAGCAGTCCACGGACTAGCGGGAGGGTGGTGAATGAGCAGTTCTTC. Its translation: CASSPRTSGRVVNEQFF.

The CDR3 protein is CASRIDRGTDTQYF. The DNA of the CDR3 is TGTGCCAGCAGGATCGACAGGGGAACAGATACGCAGTATTTT. J is TRBJ2-3 and V is TRBV2; 8 nucleotides agree with TRBD1. The CDR3 sequence is 14 residues long. From germline, CDR1 is SNHLY and CDR2 FYNNEI. The trim removed 6 bases at V and 3 bases at J, leaving 5 bases unmatched.

This chain joins TRBV5-1 and TRBJ1-2; 8 nucleotides match TRBD1. With 0 bases clipped from V and 8 bases from J, the junction kept 12 bases outside the gene matches. There are 16 residues in the CDR3. The germline gives CDR1 SGHRS, CDR2 YFSETQ. The CDR3 loop reads CASSLGQGTFVGGYTF. In DNA form, the CDR3 reads TGCGCCAGCAGCTTGGGACAGGGGACATTCGTAGGCGGCTACACCTTC.

The chain carries TRBV5-1 and TRBJ2-6, with 7 nucleotides matching TRBD1. This CDR3 is built from 15 residues. Unmatched junction bases numbered 4, after V lost 5 bases and J lost 2 bases. Germline V gene sequence: CDR1 SGHRS, CDR2 YFSETQ. The CDR3 loop is CASRWTGPGANVLTF. The CDR3 region has the DNA TGCGCCAGCAGGTGGACAGGCCCTGGGGCCAACGTCCTGACTTTC.

In its sample, this clone was seen a few times. The chain couples TRBV5-1 to TRBJ2-7; D unclear. The V gene's germline CDR1 is SGHRS and CDR2 YFSETQ. Trimming took 1 base from V and 5 from J, leaving 7 bases between them. CDR3 length: 12 residues. This CDR3 is CASSLSQNEQYF. CDR3 DNA sequence: TGCGCCAGCAGCTTGTCACAGAACGAGCAGTACTTC.

This chain links TRBV4-1 with TRBJ2-3; 12 positions agree with TRBD2. The CDR3 length is 18 residues. J was trimmed by 7 bases and V by 1 base; bases with no gene match: 12. From germline, CDR1 is MGHRA and CDR2 YSYEKL. CDR3 nucleotides: TGCGCCAGCAGCCAAGCAGGACTAGCGGGGTCCCTATGGAATACGCAGTATTTT. Translation: CASSQAGLAGSLWNTQYF.

The chain uses TRBV5-1 and TRBJ2-1, with 8 bases aligning to TRBD1. Germline lookup yields CDR1 SGHRS and CDR2 YFSETQ. V lost 1 base to trimming and J lost 6 bases; unmatched junction nucleotides: 0. The CDR3 consists of 13 residues. The CDR3 DNA follows: TGCGCCAGCAGCTTGCAGGGGGCCAATGAGCAGTTCTTC. It specifies CASSLQGANEQFF.

The chain joins TRBV5-1 to TRBJ1-1; a possible D gene is TRBD1 (5 bases). V was pared by 3 bases and J by 6 bases, with 12 bases between. This CDR3 comprises 13 residues. Germline CDR1 is SGHRS and CDR2 is YFSETQ. CDR3 residues: CASSYRGRAEAFF. The CDR3 nucleotides are TGCGCCAGCAGCTATAGGGGTCGGGCTGAAGCTTTCTTT.

V is TRBV7-2 and J is TRBJ1-5, with 7 bases that match TRBD1. The V and J ends lost 1 base and 1 base, in that order; junction bases with no gene match: 4. The CDR3 length is 16 residues. Germline V gene sequence: CDR1 SGHTA, CDR2 FQGNSA. CDR3 region: CASSLGGTVSNQPQHF. CDR3 DNA sequence: TGTGCCAGCAGCTTAGGGGGGACAGTGAGCAATCAGCCCCAGCATTTT.

The chain couples TRBV18 to TRBJ2-5, with TRBD1 matching 8 bases. The germline V gene has CDR1 KGHSH and CDR2 LQKENI. This CDR3 region has 13 residues. With 5 bases clipped from V and 5 bases from J, the junction kept 4 bases outside the gene matches. CDR3 in DNA: TGTGCCAGCTCAGGACAGGGCGGCGAGACCCAGTACTTC. Its translation: CASSGQGGETQYF.

This chain links TRBV7-2 with TRBJ2-7, with 8 bases that match TRBD1. V shed 1 base, J shed 3 bases, and the junction held 5 bases outside the gene matches. Germline values: CDR1 SGHTA, CDR2 FQGNSA. The CDR3 spans 15 residues. CDR3 residues: CASSLVGTGNYEQYF. The CDR3, as DNA: TGTGCCAGCAGCTTAGTCGGGACAGGAAACTACGAGCAGTACTTC.

The V call is TRBV12-5, the J call TRBJ2-1; 9 bases line up with TRBD2. Germline values: CDR1 LGHNT, CDR2 FRNRAP. This CDR3 region has 17 residues. Trimming at V came to 3 bases and at J to 6 bases, leaving 12 bases not matched to a gene. The CDR3 here is CASGFPFVAGAGNEQFF. CDR3 nucleotides: TGTGCTAGTGGTTTCCCATTCGTAGCGGGAGCGGGCAATGAGCAGTTCTTC.

The V and J genes are TRBV9 and TRBJ1-5; D remains unclear. The length of the CDR3 is 14 residues. CDR1 is SGDLS, CDR2 YYNGEE, per germline. V dropped 3 bases and J dropped 3 bases, with 10 bases sitting between them. The CDR3 DNA is TGTGCCAGCAGCGCGACTGGTAACAATCAGCCCCAGCATTTT. Translated, it gives CASSATGNNQPQHF.

This chain links TRBV28 with TRBJ2-5; weak D call: TRBD1 (5 bases). V lost 5 bases and J lost 1, with 11 bases in between. This CDR3 region has 14 residues. In germline, CDR1 is MDHEN, CDR2 SYDVKM. CDR3 in amino acids: CASSVSGIQETQYF. The CDR3, as DNA: TGTGCCAGCAGTGTCTCAGGGATCCAAGAGACCCAGTACTTC.

The chain is built from TRBV5-1 and TRBJ1-3; TRBD1 might be the D (6 bases). The CDR3 runs 19 residues. From germline, CDR1 is SGHRS and CDR2 YFSETQ. Trimming pared 0 bases from V and 2 bases from J, leaving 21 bases between. The CDR3 reads CASSLAAGTSPAPGNTIYF. Here the CDR3 DNA reads TGCGCCAGCAGCTTGGCGGCTGGGACAAGTCCCGCTCCTGGAAACACCATATATTTT.